Described below is a single TCR beta chain sequence and its context. The antigen remains undetermined. The sample is drawn from a study of cytomegalovirus exposure and HLA in healthy donors. Findings and caveats of the study: A few CMV-associated chains were confirmed in vitro to be specific for CMV antigens. A prior analysis recorded that most TCR beta V segments were productive about 87% or about 30% of the time. Reportedly, TCR beta sequences accurately predicted HLA-A and HLA-B alleles in most subjects. A later analysis appeared to link common viral pathogens to several of the most significant clusters.

PCR involved 60 Vbeta and 13 Jbeta primers. This table comes from immunoSEQ multiplex PCR, and its TCRdb copy is limited to in-frame clones, with some not included. Here the sample spans some 150,000 clones, around 81% being singletons. CDR3 length: 15 amino acids. Germline CDR1 is LGHNT and CDR2 is FRNRAP. Trimming took 6 bases from V and 4 from J; bases not matched to a gene: 9. This rearrangement joins TRBV12-5 to TRBJ2-1, with 7 bases matching TRBD1. This receptor was taken from a male donor in good health and CMV-seronegative. Material for sequencing was PBMCs. The CDR3 sequence is CASGGRDRIYNEQFF. DNA of the CDR3: TGTGCTAGTGGAGGCCGGGACAGAATATACAATGAGCAGTTCTTC.